This T cell receptor (beta chain) was documented in a study of cytomegalovirus exposure and HLA in healthy donors. Study-wide findings and caveats: Analyses of presence/absence relied on an assumption of roughly uniform sequencing depth across donors.

In the case of this clone: Antigen: not known.

PCR employed 60 Vbeta and 13 Jbeta primers. Clones were read by immunoSEQ multiplex PCR, and TCRdb kept only the in-frame ones, dropping some. The sample holds 150,000 or so clones. V lost 4 bases to trimming and J lost 0 bases, with 11 bases between them. Germline V CDR1 and CDR2: SGHRS, YFSETQ. The CDR3 length is 15 residues. Sequencing was performed on PBMCs. The receptor was derived from a woman aged 60-70 years in good health and CMV-seronegative. This rearrangement joins TRBV5-1 to TRBJ2-4; D is unclear. In DNA form, the CDR3 reads TGCGCCAGCAGCCCCCCGGGTATAGCCAAAAACATTCAGTACTTC. Translating it yields CASSPPGIAKNIQYF. The whole variable domain, filled in from reference TRBV5-1 and TRBJ2-4, reads KAGVTQTPRYLIKTRGQQVTLSCSPISGHRSVSWYQQTPGQGLQFLFEYFSETQRNKGNFPGRFSGRQFSNSRSEMNVSTLELGDSALYLCASSPPGIAKNIQYFGAGTRLSVL.